The sequence of this TCR beta chain was determined in a study of blood T cell repertoires in COVID-19. Study-level information: The study drew acute and convalescent COVID-19 samples from the United States, Italy and Spain. The cDNA or gDNA used as material had been derived from T cells, B-cell-depleted T cells, or PBMCs.

In this sample, this clone turned up once. In germline, CDR1 is SNHLY, CDR2 FYNNEI. The V end was cut by 8 bases, the J end by 0 bases, with 16 bases between. The CDR3 totals 16 residues. Authors' analysis steps: The authors estimated nucleated cell counts from reference gene primer amplification. Sequencing was performed with immunoSEQ multiplex PCR; in TCRdb, only in-frame clones are kept and a portion is missing. The V and J calls and clone size are taken from that table; D and trimming were inferred from the DNA. Of some 90,000 clones in the sample, roughly 80% are singletons; the top ten hold roughly 11%.

The V and J genes are TRBV2 and TRBJ1-4; D might be TRBD1 (6 bases). The sequence was obtained from a human donor in a cohort sampled during active COVID-19. What was sequenced was peripheral blood. The CDR3 region is CASLTDRASTNEKLFF. The CDR3 coding sequence is TGTGCCAGCTTGACGGACAGAGCTTCAACTAATGAAAAACTGTTTTTT.